Below are 21 T cell receptor beta chains sequenced from a single sample in a study of OX40 agonist ivuxolimab in advanced cancers. Clones were sequenced by immunoSEQ multiplex PCR, and TCRdb holds only the in-frame ones, with some missing. The sample lists under 100,000 clones; around nine tenths were seen once. This specimen consisted of CD4+ or CD8+ T cells sorted from blood, obtained in a trial of the OX40 agonist ivuxolimab. The receptors stem from an adult with an advanced solid tumor such as melanoma, head and neck, liver or kidney cancer.

The chain carries TRBV18 and TRBJ1-5, with 7 bases aligning to TRBD1. The trim removed 2 bases at V and 6 bases at J, leaving 10 bases unmatched. The CDR3 covers 16 residues. The V gene's germline CDR1 is KGHSH and CDR2 LQKENI. CDR3 DNA sequence: TGTGCCAGCTCACCAACGAAGGCAGGGGGAAGTCAGCCCCAGCATTTT. This gives the protein CASSPTKAGGSQPQHF.

J is TRBJ1-1 and V is TRBV30; no definite D call. The CDR3 has 14 amino acids. Germline CDR1 is GTSNPN and CDR2 is SVGIG (reference sequence). V was shortened by 1 base and J by 1 base, with 10 bases between the two germline ends. CDR3 residues: CAWSEVTPNTEAFF. The DNA for the CDR3 is TGTGCCTGGAGTGAGGTAACCCCGAACACTGAAGCTTTCTTT.

This chain links TRBV28 with TRBJ1-2; 11 nucleotides align to TRBD1. The germline V gene encodes CDR1 MDHEN and CDR2 SYDVKM. After removal of 5 bases from V and 7 bases from J, the junction contained 12 bases not matched to a gene. This CDR3 is 16 amino acids long. Here the CDR3 reads CASSPGTGGREGGYTF. DNA for the CDR3: TGTGCCAGCAGTCCGGGGACAGGGGGAAGGGAAGGTGGCTACACCTTC.

The chain recombines TRBV7-2 with TRBJ1-3, with D tentatively TRBD1 (6 bases). Trimming took 5 bases from V and 4 from J, leaving 12 bases between them. The CDR3 contains 14 residues. CDR1 and CDR2 (germline): SGHTA, FQGNSA. The chain's CDR3 is CASSVDSAGNTIYF. The DNA of the CDR3 is TGTGCCAGCAGCGTGGACAGTGCCGGAAACACCATATATTTT.

The rearrangement joins TRBV5-1 to TRBJ2-3; a weak D match, TRBD1 (6 bases). This CDR3 has 13 residues. Germline CDR1 SGHRS, CDR2 YFSETQ. V dropped 4 bases and J dropped 5 bases, with 11 bases sitting between them. The CDR3 reads CASSQQQGDTQYF. The DNA for the CDR3 is TGCGCCAGCAGCCAACAACAGGGAGATACGCAGTATTTT.

The chain has TRBV19 and TRBJ2-1; 7 bases are a match to TRBD2. The CDR3 runs to 15 residues. J lost 5 bases, V lost 8 bases, and 12 bases had no gene match. In germline, CDR1 is LNHDA, CDR2 SQIVND (reference sequence). CDR3 residues: CASSRAAAGHNEQFF. In nucleotides, the CDR3 is TGTGCCAGTTCCAGGGCGGCAGCGGGACACAATGAGCAGTTCTTC.

The rearrangement links TRBV6-6 to TRBJ2-5, with D perhaps TRBD1 (5 bases). This CDR3 spans 12 amino acids. Per germline, CDR1 MNHNY and CDR2 SVGAGI (reference sequence). The germline V and J ends were trimmed by 8 bases and 1 base, with 8 bases remaining between them. This CDR3 is CASRQSQETQYF. The DNA of the CDR3 is TGTGCCAGCCGACAGAGCCAAGAGACCCAGTACTTC.

This chain uses TRBV14 with TRBJ2-5; D unclear. The V gene's germline CDR1 is SGHDN and CDR2 FVKESK. Between the trimmed V and J ends, which lost 1 base and 4 bases, there was a span of 7 bases. This CDR3 has 13 amino acids. CDR3 sequence reads: CASSQGVGETQYF. The DNA for the CDR3 is TGTGCCAGCAGCCAAGGGGTTGGAGAGACCCAGTACTTC.

The chain combines TRBV30 with TRBJ2-1, with 9 bases identical to TRBD2. CDR1 and CDR2 (germline): GTSNPN, SVGIG (reference sequence). V lost 2 bases to trimming and J lost 15 bases; unmatched junction nucleotides: 17. This CDR3 region has 15 residues. The CDR3 is CAWSRPSGGRADRFF. The CDR3 region has the DNA TGTGCCTGGAGTCGACCCTCGGGCGGGAGGGCCGACCGGTTCTTC.

This rearrangement joins TRBV6-5 to TRBJ1-1; D remains unclear. Germline assignment: CDR1 MNHEY and CDR2 SVGAGI. Trimming took 6 bases from V and 6 from J, leaving 20 bases between them. The CDR3 loop spans 15 amino acids. CDR3 DNA: TGTGCCAGCAGCCTACTAACTACAGCCCGGGCTGAAGCTTTCTTT. Amino acids: CASSLLTTARAEAFF.

The V call is TRBV5-6, the J call TRBJ1-1; TRBD1 might be the D (5 bases). Germline V CDR1 and CDR2: SGHDT, YYEEEE. The CDR3 loop spans 14 amino acids. V was clipped by 0 bases and J by 1 base, with 7 bases between them. The CDR3 DNA sequence: TGTGCCAGCAGCTTGGCCGGACAGAACACTGAAGCTTTCTTT. Translation: CASSLAGQNTEAFF.

This rearrangement joins TRBV7-8 to TRBJ2-5; a possible D gene is TRBD2 (6 bases). From germline, CDR1 is SGHVS and CDR2 FQNEAQ. V gave up 1 base and J gave up 5 bases, with 14 bases separating them. The CDR3 consists of 15 residues. CDR3 in DNA: TGTGCCAGCAGCTTAGGGGGGACTTTGGGGGAGACCCAGTACTTC. This sequence encodes CASSLGGTLGETQYF.

This chain links TRBV5-1 with TRBJ2-3; TRBD2 matches at 11 bases. This CDR3 is 17 amino acids long. The trim removed 3 bases at V and 0 bases at J, leaving 6 bases unmatched. CDR1 is SGHRS, CDR2 YFSETQ, per germline. The CDR3 DNA reads as TGCGCCAGCAGCTCGGGGGGACTAGCGGCTAGCACAGATACGCAGTATTTT. Amino acids: CASSSGGLAASTDTQYF. Drawing the rest from reference TRBV5-1 and TRBJ2-3, the complete variable domain is KAGVTQTPRYLIKTRGQQVTLSCSPISGHRSVSWYQQTPGQGLQFLFEYFSETQRNKGNFPGRFSGRQFSNSRSEMNVSTLELGDSALYLCASSSGGLAASTDTQYFGPGTRLTVL.

The rearrangement links TRBV7-8 to TRBJ2-2; a weak D match, TRBD2 (5 bases). CDR1 and CDR2 (germline): SGHVS, FQNEAQ. This CDR3 spans 15 amino acids. The V and J ends lost 6 bases and 5 bases respectively, with 16 bases between them. This CDR3 is CASSEGVSVTGELFF. In nucleotides, the CDR3 is TGTGCCAGCAGTGAGGGAGTCTCGGTTACCGGGGAGCTGTTTTTT.

V and J are TRBV11-2 and TRBJ2-3, with 11 bases that match TRBD2. Germline V gene sequence: CDR1 SGHAT, CDR2 FQNNGV. V lost 5 bases, J lost 5 bases, and 9 bases stayed unmatched. The CDR3 covers 16 residues. CDR3: CASSKQTSGNLDTQYF. The DNA of the CDR3 is TGTGCCAGCAGCAAGCAGACTAGCGGGAATTTAGATACGCAGTATTTT.

Details on this clone: The junction does not match germline at one end; this may be a read error. The chain has TRBV7-7 and TRBJ2-5; TRBD2 matches 14 bases. Germline values: CDR1 SSHAT, CDR2 FNYEAQ (reference sequence). This CDR3 has 16 residues. The chain's CDR3 is CASSSSGTSGRETQYF. The CDR3 region has the DNA TGTGCTAGCAGCTCCAGCGGGACTAGCGGGAGAGAGACCCAGTACTTC.

The chain links TRBV4-2 to TRBJ1-4, with 7 bases fitting TRBD1. This CDR3 contains 17 residues. The trim removed 4 bases at V and 0 bases at J, leaving 8 bases unmatched. CDR1 is LGHNA and CDR2 is YNFKEQ in the germline V gene. CDR3 protein: CASSPGTALATNEKLFF. CDR3 in DNA: TGTGCCAGCAGCCCCGGGACAGCCCTTGCAACTAATGAAAAACTGTTTTTT.

J is TRBJ1-3 and V is TRBV9; 7 bases match TRBD1. Germline V lookup: CDR1 SGDLS, CDR2 YYNGEE. V shed 1 base, J shed 2 bases, and the junction held 15 bases outside the gene matches. The CDR3 length is 19 residues. For the CDR3, the DNA is TGTGCCAGCAGCGTACCTTTACCAGACAGGGAAGCTACTGGAAACACCATATATTTT. Translation gives CASSVPLPDREATGNTIYF. The full variable domain, completed using reference TRBV9 and TRBJ1-3, is DSGVTQTPKHLITATGQRVTLRCSPRSGDLSVYWYQQSLDQGLQFLIQYYNGEERAKGNILERFSAQQFPDLHSELNLSSLELGDSALYFCASSVPLPDREATGNTIYFGEGSWLTVV.

The chain carries TRBV6-6 and TRBJ1-3; D ambiguous. The CDR3 is made up of 15 amino acids. Trimming left V 2 bases short and J 0 bases short, with 8 bases between. CDR1 MNHNY and CDR2 SVGAGI come from the germline V gene (reference sequence). DNA for the CDR3: TGTGCCAGCAGTTACGAGACGGCCTCTGGAAACACCATATATTTT. Translating gives CASSYETASGNTIYF.

The V call is TRBV7-8, the J call TRBJ1-2; maybe TRBD1 (6 bases). Deletions cut 7 bases from V and 1 base from J, with 19 bases between. Germline V lookup: CDR1 SGHVS, CDR2 FQNEAQ. The CDR3 totals 16 residues. In DNA, the CDR3 is TGTGCCAGCACCAGGGGACTGATAAGAAATAACTATGGCTACACCTTC. Amino acid sequence: CASTRGLIRNNYGYTF.

The chain has TRBV11-3 and TRBJ2-7; unclear D gene. The V end was cut by 2 bases, the J end by 6 bases, with 14 bases between. The germline CDR1 and CDR2 sequences are SGHNT and YENEEA. This CDR3 has 14 residues. The CDR3 loop is CASSLNSANREQYF. The DNA of the CDR3 is TGTGCCAGCAGCTTAAACTCGGCGAATCGCGAGCAGTACTTC.